This TCR beta chain came from a study of graft-versus-host responses after intestinal transplantation. Whole-study context: Recipients were all induced with anti-thymocyte globulin, then given tacrolimus and steroids for 3 to 4 years.

Repertoires were generated with immunoSEQ multiplex PCR, while TCRdb's copy carries only in-frame clones and drops some. The sample shows some 97,000 clones, more than 75% of them seen only once. From germline, CDR1 is SGHVS and CDR2 FQNEAQ. With V trimmed by 5 bases and J by 15 bases, 12 bases remained unmatched. This CDR3 is built from 15 residues. About this clone: Its antigen remains unknown.

Sequencing was performed on unstimulated CD4+ T cells sorted from spleen or lymph node cells, taken before transplant. This rearrangement joins TRBV7-8 to TRBJ2-1; 14 nucleotides match TRBD2. The sequence was collected from a human donor who was the organ donor for an intestinal transplant. The CDR3 DNA reads as TGTGCCAGCAGCGCAGGACTAGCGGGGGGCCTTGGGTCGTTCTTC. Protein product: CASSAGLAGGLGSFF.